Below are 7 T cell receptor beta chains sequenced from a single sample in a study of regulatory T cells in long-lasting Graves disease. Indicated time point: newly diagnosed GD, antithyroid drugs for less than 3 months. PBMC RNA served as the TCR library source. Assembly of TCR beta libraries relied on iRepertoire HTBI primers together with Arm-PCR of CDR3 regions. MiXCR, run by TCRdb on the multiplex PCR reads, gives a single entry per CDR3 protein. Among about 430,000 distinct CDR3 sequences listed, over 14% were seen once. This sample also belongs to another study, concerning T cells in Graves' hyperthyroidism and ophthalmopathy.

The sequenced sample was peripheral blood mononuclear cells (PBMCs), obtained at new diagnosis, from a patient treated with antithyroid drugs. These receptors originate from a woman aged 40 to 50 with Graves disease.

The chain joins TRBV28 to TRBJ2-7; D perhaps matches TRBD2 (6 bases). This CDR3 is built from 16 residues. V gave up 2 bases and J gave up 0 bases, with 14 bases separating them. In germline, CDR1 is MDHEN, CDR2 SYDVKM. The CDR3 sequence: CASSLGIRGISYEQYF. CDR3 DNA: TGTGCCAGCAGTTTAGGGATACGCGGGATCTCCTACGAGCAGTACTTC.

Remarks on this clonotype: A much larger clone lies one base from this, so it may be a read error. The V call is TRBV7-6, the J call TRBJ2-1; 8 positions match TRBD2. Losses at the gene ends were 4 bases for V and 4 bases for J; bases not matched to a gene: 6. There are 15 residues in the CDR3. Germline assignment: CDR1 SGHVS and CDR2 FNYEAQ. The CDR3 loop reads CASSSGGGIYNEQFF. The CDR3 DNA follows: TGTGCCAGCAGCTCAGGCGGGGGGATATACAATGAGCAGTTCTTC.

This clonotype appeared many times. V gene TRBV5-1 combines with J gene TRBJ2-3; 9 bases are shared with TRBD2. The CDR3 runs 15 residues. Germline CDR1 and CDR2: SGHRS and YFSETQ. The J segment lost 1 base and the V segment lost 0 bases, leaving 0 bases of the junction unmatched. CDR3 DNA sequence: TGCGCCAGCAGCTTGGCTAGCGGGGGCACAGATACGCAGTATTTT. This gives the protein CASSLASGGTDTQYF.

This clonotype was observed at least ten times. The chain couples TRBV11-2 to TRBJ1-2, with D perhaps TRBD1 (6 bases). V was clipped by 7 bases and J by 3 bases, with 15 bases between them. CDR1 and CDR2 (germline): SGHAT, FQNNGV. This CDR3 region has 14 residues. CDR3 nucleotides: TGTGCCAGCACCGAGGGGGGTAGGGACTATGGCTACACCTTC. Its translation: CASTEGGRDYGYTF.

At least ten counts were recorded for this clonotype. The chain uses TRBV27 and TRBJ2-7; D not certain. CDR1 is MNHEY and CDR2 is SMNVEV in the germline V gene (reference sequence). The CDR3 contains 14 residues. Trimming removed 6 bases at V and 4 bases at J, with 16 bases between. CDR3 protein: CASSPRLLRYEQYF. CDR3 bases: TGTGCCAGCAGCCCCAGACTTCTCCGTTACGAGCAGTACTTC.

V usage is TRBV6-1 and J usage is TRBJ2-1; D remains unclear. The V and J ends lost 2 bases and 8 bases respectively, with 10 bases between them. The germline gives CDR1 MNHNS, CDR2 SASEGT. This CDR3 has 13 residues. The CDR3 bases are TGTGCCAGCAGTGAAATAAACGAGGATGAGCAGTTCTTC. Translation: CASSEINEDEQFF.

The chain uses TRBV6-9 and TRBJ1-1, with D possibly matching TRBD1 (5 bases). Germline CDR1 reads MNHGY; CDR2 reads SVAAGI. Trimming stripped 3 bases from V and 3 bases from J, with 20 bases between. This CDR3 contains 17 residues. The CDR3 region is CASSYSKPFDSHTEAFF. CDR3 nucleotides: TGTGCCAGCAGTTACTCGAAACCCTTTGACAGTCACACTGAAGCTTTCTTT.